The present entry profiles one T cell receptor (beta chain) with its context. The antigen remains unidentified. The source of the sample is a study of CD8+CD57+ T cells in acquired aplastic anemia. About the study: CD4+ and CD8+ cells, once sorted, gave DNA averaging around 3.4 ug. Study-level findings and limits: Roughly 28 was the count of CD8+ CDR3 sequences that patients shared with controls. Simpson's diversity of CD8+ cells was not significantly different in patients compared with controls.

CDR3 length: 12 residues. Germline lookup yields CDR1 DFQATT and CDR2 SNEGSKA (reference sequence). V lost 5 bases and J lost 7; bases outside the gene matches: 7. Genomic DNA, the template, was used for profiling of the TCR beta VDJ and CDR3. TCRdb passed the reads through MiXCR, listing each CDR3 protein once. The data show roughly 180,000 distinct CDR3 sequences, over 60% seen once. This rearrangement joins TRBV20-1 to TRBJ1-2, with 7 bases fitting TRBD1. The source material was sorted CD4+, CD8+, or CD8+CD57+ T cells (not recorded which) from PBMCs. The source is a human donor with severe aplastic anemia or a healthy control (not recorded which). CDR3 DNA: TGCAGTGCTGCCCAGGGGGACGTTGGCTACACCTTC. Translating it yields CSAAQGDVGYTF.